This T cell receptor beta chain was found in a study of patients and donors after allogeneic stem cell transplantation. The V and J ends lost 6 bases and 3 bases, in that order; junction bases with no gene match: 10. The CDR3 spans 15 residues. Germline CDR1 and CDR2: LNHDA and SQIVND (reference sequence). TCRdb used MiXCR to reprocess the RT-PCR reads, holding one entry per CDR3 protein. The sample carries about 400,000 distinct CDR3 sequences, 16% recorded once. This clonotype has only one observation. The sequenced material came from blood, either unsorted or a sorted T cell fraction (not recorded which). The clonotype comes from a human donor who was either an allogeneic HSCT recipient or a stem cell or donor lymphocyte infusion donor (not recorded which). It is not recorded whose cells these are; they may come from a transplant donor. The chain has TRBV19 and TRBJ1-2; 7 positions match TRBD1. The CDR3 is CASRPLRGRDYGYTF. The CDR3 DNA is TGTGCCAGTAGACCCTTAAGGGGGCGAGACTATGGCTACACCTTC.